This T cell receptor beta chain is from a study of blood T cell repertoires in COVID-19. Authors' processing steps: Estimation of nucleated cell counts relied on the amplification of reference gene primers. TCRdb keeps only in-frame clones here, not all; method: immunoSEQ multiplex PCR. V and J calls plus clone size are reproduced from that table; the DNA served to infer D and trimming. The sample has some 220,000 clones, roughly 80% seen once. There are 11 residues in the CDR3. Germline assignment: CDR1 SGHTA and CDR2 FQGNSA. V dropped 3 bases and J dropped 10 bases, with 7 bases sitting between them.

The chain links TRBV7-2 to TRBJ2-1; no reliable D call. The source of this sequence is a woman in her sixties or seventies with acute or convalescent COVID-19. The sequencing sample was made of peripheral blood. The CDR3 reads CASSFMREQFF. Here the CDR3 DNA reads TGTGCCAGCAGCTTTATGAGGGAGCAGTTCTTC.